A single T cell receptor beta chain is shown here with its context. The entry originates in a study of OX40 agonist ivuxolimab in advanced cancers. Study at large: Dose-escalation patients were diagnosed with hepatocellular carcinoma, melanoma, renal cell cancer or head and neck cancer. The dose-escalation cohort was roughly 83% male, with a mean age of about 56 years, ranging roughly 23 to 85. Therapy given before enrollment (anti-PD-1, anti-PD-L1 or anti-CTLA-4) was allowed, and over 35% had some. Three patients showed partial responses: one hepatocellular carcinoma and two cutaneous melanoma cases.

Profiling relied on immunoSEQ multiplex PCR, and the TCRdb table lists in-frame clones only, not all of them. The sample lists 45,000 to 55,000 clones, around 85% seen once, with 1% to 1.3% in the top ten. V lost 5 bases and J 10 bases, leaving 12 bases between the germline ends. The CDR3 contains 12 residues. Germline lookup yields CDR1 LNHDA and CDR2 SQIVND (reference sequence). V usage is TRBV19 and J usage is TRBJ2-1; D is unresolved. Sequencing used CD4+ or CD8+ T cells sorted from blood, obtained in a trial of the OX40 agonist ivuxolimab. This TCR came from an adult with an advanced solid tumor such as melanoma, head and neck, liver or kidney cancer. CDR3 nucleotide sequence: TGTGCCAGTAGTGGGGAATTCCAAGAGCAGTTCTTC. This translates into CASSGEFQEQFF. The full variable domain, its missing parts supplied by reference TRBV19 and TRBJ2-1, is DGGITQSPKYLFRKEGQNVTLSCEQNLNHDAMYWYRQDPGQGLRLIYYSQIVNDFQKGDIAEGYSVSREKKESFPLTVTSAQKNPTAFYLCASSGEFQEQFFGPGTRLTVL.